The sequence of this TCR beta chain was determined in a study of cytomegalovirus exposure and HLA in healthy donors. Study results and caveats: Most sequenced TCRs were rare (though some public TCRs occurred in many donors). The authors listed some 150 TCR beta chains as cytomegalovirus-associated. A few of the chains that were CMV-associated were confirmed in vitro to be specific for CMV antigens.

The method was immunoSEQ multiplex PCR; TCRdb's version includes in-frame clones alone and lacks a portion of them. The profile shows more than 95,000 clones, more than 75% of them singletons. Comment on this clone: The antigen is not known.

The donors were part of the validation cohort of 100 to 150 subjects. That cohort was separate from the first cohort, which comprised about 670 subjects. This TCR derives from a man younger than 35 in good health and CMV-seronegative. Sequencing was performed on PBMCs.

The CDR3, as DNA: TGCGCCAGCAGTGAGGATAGGGGGTATGGCTACACCTTC. Translation gives CASSEDRGYGYTF. The V gene is TRBV10-1, the J gene TRBJ1-2; the D gene is possibly TRBD1 (6 bases). Germline V gene data show CDR1 as WNHNN and CDR2 as SYGVQD (reference sequence). V was clipped by 2 bases and J by 5 bases, with 9 bases between them. The CDR3 has 13 residues.